This is a list of T cell receptor beta chains from one sample in a study of T cells in Graves' hyperthyroidism and ophthalmopathy. TCRdb reprocessed the multiplex PCR reads via MiXCR and lists one record per CDR3 protein. This sample has some 500,000 distinct CDR3 sequences, with approximately 25% found just once. Material for sequencing was blood. The receptor source for this set is a woman in her 30s with Graves' ophthalmopathy. CDR3s include the opening cysteine and the closing phenylalanine or tryptophan. D genes are given only for firm matches. The size field is filled for only some rows; it gives once, few, many or a size class.

V	size	D	J	DNA	CDR3
TRBV10-3	few	TRBD2	TRBJ2-7	TGTGCCATCAGTGAAGGCGGGGGGGCCTTCTACGAGCAGTACTTC	CAISEGGGAFYEQYF
TRBV28	many	NA	TRBJ1-2	TGTGCCAGTGTCTCCCCCCAGGGTAACTATGGCTACACCTTC	CASVSPQGNYGYTF
TRBV19	NA	NA	TRBJ1-1	TGTGCCAGCAGACAGCTCATGGTTACTGAAGCTTTCTTT	CASRQLMVTEAFF
TRBV6-2/TRBV6-3	many	NA	TRBJ2-7	TGTGCCAGCAGACAAAGAGTTTTGGGGGAGCAGTACTTC	CASRQRVLGEQYF
TRBV20-1	NA	NA	TRBJ1-2	TGCAGTGCTAACAGTCCGCTCTATGGCTACACCTTC	CSANSPLYGYTF
TRBV30	NA	NA	TRBJ1-6	TGTGCCTGGAGTCTCTCAAGATTACCCCTCCACTTT	CAWSLSRLPLHF
TRBV12-3/TRBV12-4	few	NA	TRBJ1-2	TGTGCCAGCAGGCGTGGACAGATCAACAATGGCTACACCTTC	CASRRGQINNGYTF
TRBV2	many	NA	TRBJ2-5	TGTGCCAGCAGTGAGGGACTCACAAAAGAGACCCAGTACTTC	CASSEGLTKETQYF
TRBV24-1	NA	TRBD1	TRBJ2-7	TGTGCCACCAGTGGGACAGGATCCTACGAGCAGTACTTC	CATSGTGSYEQYF
TRBV7-9	many	NA	TRBJ1-3	TGTGCCAGCAGCTTACAGGGCAACACCATATATTTT	CASSLQGNTIYF
TRBV7-3	NA	NA	TRBJ2-2	TGTGCCAGCAGCTTAACAGGGGTTAACACCGGGGAGCTGTTTTTT	CASSLTGVNTGELFF
TRBV3-1	few	NA	TRBJ2-6	TGTGCCAGCAGCTTAGGGACTTCTGGGGCCAACGTCCTGACTTTC	CASSLGTSGANVLTF
TRBV16	many	TRBD1	TRBJ2-7	TGTGCCAGCAGCCAGTGGGACAGGCCCCCTTACGAGCAGTACTTC	CASSQWDRPPYEQYF
TRBV6-1	many	TRBD1	TRBJ1-2	TGTGCCAGCACTATTGACAGGGATTATGGCTACACCTTC	CASTIDRDYGYTF
TRBV6-2/TRBV6-3	once	NA	TRBJ1-2	TGTGCCAGCAGTCCCCAAGGACGGAGGTATGGCTACACCTTC	CASSPQGRRYGYTF
TRBV7-2	many	TRBD1	TRBJ2-7	TGTGCCAGCAGCTTAGCGCGTGGTGGACAGGGCTACTACGAGCAGTACTTC	CASSLARGGQGYYEQYF
TRBV27	many	NA	TRBJ1-1	TGTGCCAGCAGTCTGCGACAGGCCGTCACTGAAGCTTTCTTT	CASSLRQAVTEAFF
TRBV5-1	many	TRBD1	TRBJ2-7	TGTGCCAGCAGCCTCTCCGGACAGGGCTACGAGCAGTACTTC	CASSLSGQGYEQYF
TRBV5-1	few	NA	TRBJ1-2	TGCGCCAGCAGCGGAACGACAGCTAACTATGGCTACACCTTC	CASSGTTANYGYTF
TRBV11-1	NA	NA	TRBJ1-1	TGTGCCAGCAGCTTAGGGGCGGCAGGGGATGAGAACACTGAAGCTTTCTTT	CASSLGAAGDENTEAFF
TRBV29-1	NA	NA	TRBJ1-2	TGCAGCGTTGAAACAGGAAGGGGCTACACCTTC	CSVETGRGYTF
TRBV4-2	NA	NA	TRBJ2-4	TGTGCCAGCAGCCAAGATATCGCGGCTTTAAACATTCAGTACTTC	CASSQDIAALNIQYF
TRBV20-1	many	TRBD1	TRBJ1-5	TGCAGTGCTAGAGATGCGACAGGGGCTCAGCCCCAGCATTTT	CSARDATGAQPQHF
TRBV12-3/TRBV12-4	NA	TRBD1	TRBJ1-1	TGTGCCAGCAGTCAAGGACAGGGGGCGGTAACTGAAGCTTTCTTT	CASSQGQGAVTEAFF
TRBV6-1	once	NA	TRBJ1-2	TGTGCCAGCAGTGCCGGTAGGGGCCGGAGCTATGGCTACACCTTC	CASSAGRGRSYGYTF
TRBV6-5	once	NA	TRBJ2-5	TGTGCCAGCAGTTACTCCGGCGTAGTGCGGGTGGAGACCCAGTACTTC	CASSYSGVVRVETQYF
TRBV13	few	TRBD2	TRBJ2-7	TGTGCCAGCAGCACCCGGGGAGCGGGGGCACTTGAAGTCTACGAGCAGTACTTC	CASSTRGAGALEVYEQYF
TRBV12-3/TRBV12-4	NA	TRBD1	TRBJ1-5	TGTGCCAGCAGTAAACGGACAGGATATAGCAATCAGCCCCAGCATTTT	CASSKRTGYSNQPQHF
TRBV7-9	many	NA	TRBJ2-7	TGTGCCAGCAGCTTAGCACCGGACGGAATCTACGAGCAGTACTTC	CASSLAPDGIYEQYF
TRBV29-1	many	TRBD1	TRBJ2-7	TGCAGCGTTGCAGACAGGGCCAGCTCCTACGAGCAGTACTTC	CSVADRASSYEQYF
TRBV5-1	many	TRBD1	TRBJ1-5	TGCGCCAGCAGCGGGGGGACAGAACCTAATCAGCCCCAGCATTTT	CASSGGTEPNQPQHF
TRBV12-3/TRBV12-4	many	NA	TRBJ1-1	TGTGCCACCTCGGGGTTCGGCACTGAAGCTTTCTTT	CATSGFGTEAFF
TRBV12-3/TRBV12-4	NA	TRBD1	TRBJ1-2	TGTGCCAGCCGTGAAGACAGGGGGCATGGCTACACCTTC	CASREDRGHGYTF
TRBV2	many	TRBD1	TRBJ2-5	TGTGCCAGCAGTGCAGGACAGGGTCAAAGCGAGACCCAGTACTTC	CASSAGQGQSETQYF
TRBV6-2/TRBV6-3	many	NA	TRBJ2-7	TGTGCCAGCAGCCTTCCGCGACAGCAGTACTACGAGCAGTACTTC	CASSLPRQQYYEQYF
TRBV19	many	TRBD1	TRBJ2-7	TGTGCCAGTAGAAACAGGGGCTCCTACGAGCAGTACTTC	CASRNRGSYEQYF
TRBV6-5	NA	TRBD1	TRBJ2-5	TGTGCCAGCAGTTACCCCGACAGGGAAGAGACCCAGTACTTC	CASSYPDREETQYF
TRBV18	few	TRBD1	TRBJ2-7	TGTGCCAGCGGACGGGACAGCCTCTACGAGCAGTACTTC	CASGRDSLYEQYF
TRBV30	NA	NA	TRBJ2-3	TGTGCCTGGTTTCGAGTCCCAGATACGCAGTATTTT	CAWFRVPDTQYF
TRBV19	NA	NA	TRBJ2-4	TGTGCCAGTAGTCCAGGCAGGGACCGAAAAAACATTCAGTACTTC	CASSPGRDRKNIQYF
TRBV29-1	NA	NA	TRBJ1-2	TGCAGCGTTGGAACAGCGAACTATGGCTACACCTTC	CSVGTANYGYTF
TRBV4-1	many	NA	TRBJ2-7	TGCGCCAGCAGCCAAGACTGGCTCCTCGAGCAGTACTTC	CASSQDWLLEQYF
TRBV20-1	NA	TRBD2	TRBJ2-7	TGCAGTGGTGCGAGCGGGGGAGACGAGCAGTACTTC	CSGASGGDEQYF
TRBV20-1	many	NA	TRBJ2-7	TGCAGTGCTGGGGGACCCTCGAGACTCGACGAGCAGTACTTC	CSAGGPSRLDEQYF
TRBV12-3/TRBV12-4	NA	TRBD1	TRBJ1-3	TGTGCCAGCACCCAGGGAGGACAGGGGGCGTATTCCGGAAACACCATATATTTT	CASTQGGQGAYSGNTIYF
TRBV11-2	NA	NA	TRBJ1-1	TGTGCCAGCAGCGCCACGGTGGGAAGGTGGGAGACTGAAGCTTTCTTT	CASSATVGRWETEAFF
TRBV12-3/TRBV12-4	many	TRBD2	TRBJ2-5	TGTGCCAGCAGGCGGGGGGGCCCGGAGACCCAGTACTTC	CASRRGGPETQYF
TRBV12-3/TRBV12-4	many	NA	TRBJ2-2	TGTGCCAGCAAGATCACACTTACGAACACCGGGGAGCTGTTTTTT	CASKITLTNTGELFF
TRBV6-4	many	TRBD1	TRBJ1-2	TGTGCCAGCAGTGACTCCCAAGTCCGGGACAGCAACTATGGCTACACCTTC	CASSDSQVRDSNYGYTF
TRBV20-1	NA	TRBD1	TRBJ1-3	TGCAGTGCCATGGACAGGACTCGCTCTGGAAACACCATATATTTT	CSAMDRTRSGNTIYF
TRBV11-2	many	NA	TRBJ2-2	TGTGCCAGCAGCTCGCGGCACTCCCGAGACACCGGGGAGCTGTTTTTT	CASSSRHSRDTGELFF
TRBV28	NA	TRBD1	TRBJ1-2	TGTGCCAGCAGTGGTGGGACAGACAACTATGGCTACACCTTC	CASSGGTDNYGYTF